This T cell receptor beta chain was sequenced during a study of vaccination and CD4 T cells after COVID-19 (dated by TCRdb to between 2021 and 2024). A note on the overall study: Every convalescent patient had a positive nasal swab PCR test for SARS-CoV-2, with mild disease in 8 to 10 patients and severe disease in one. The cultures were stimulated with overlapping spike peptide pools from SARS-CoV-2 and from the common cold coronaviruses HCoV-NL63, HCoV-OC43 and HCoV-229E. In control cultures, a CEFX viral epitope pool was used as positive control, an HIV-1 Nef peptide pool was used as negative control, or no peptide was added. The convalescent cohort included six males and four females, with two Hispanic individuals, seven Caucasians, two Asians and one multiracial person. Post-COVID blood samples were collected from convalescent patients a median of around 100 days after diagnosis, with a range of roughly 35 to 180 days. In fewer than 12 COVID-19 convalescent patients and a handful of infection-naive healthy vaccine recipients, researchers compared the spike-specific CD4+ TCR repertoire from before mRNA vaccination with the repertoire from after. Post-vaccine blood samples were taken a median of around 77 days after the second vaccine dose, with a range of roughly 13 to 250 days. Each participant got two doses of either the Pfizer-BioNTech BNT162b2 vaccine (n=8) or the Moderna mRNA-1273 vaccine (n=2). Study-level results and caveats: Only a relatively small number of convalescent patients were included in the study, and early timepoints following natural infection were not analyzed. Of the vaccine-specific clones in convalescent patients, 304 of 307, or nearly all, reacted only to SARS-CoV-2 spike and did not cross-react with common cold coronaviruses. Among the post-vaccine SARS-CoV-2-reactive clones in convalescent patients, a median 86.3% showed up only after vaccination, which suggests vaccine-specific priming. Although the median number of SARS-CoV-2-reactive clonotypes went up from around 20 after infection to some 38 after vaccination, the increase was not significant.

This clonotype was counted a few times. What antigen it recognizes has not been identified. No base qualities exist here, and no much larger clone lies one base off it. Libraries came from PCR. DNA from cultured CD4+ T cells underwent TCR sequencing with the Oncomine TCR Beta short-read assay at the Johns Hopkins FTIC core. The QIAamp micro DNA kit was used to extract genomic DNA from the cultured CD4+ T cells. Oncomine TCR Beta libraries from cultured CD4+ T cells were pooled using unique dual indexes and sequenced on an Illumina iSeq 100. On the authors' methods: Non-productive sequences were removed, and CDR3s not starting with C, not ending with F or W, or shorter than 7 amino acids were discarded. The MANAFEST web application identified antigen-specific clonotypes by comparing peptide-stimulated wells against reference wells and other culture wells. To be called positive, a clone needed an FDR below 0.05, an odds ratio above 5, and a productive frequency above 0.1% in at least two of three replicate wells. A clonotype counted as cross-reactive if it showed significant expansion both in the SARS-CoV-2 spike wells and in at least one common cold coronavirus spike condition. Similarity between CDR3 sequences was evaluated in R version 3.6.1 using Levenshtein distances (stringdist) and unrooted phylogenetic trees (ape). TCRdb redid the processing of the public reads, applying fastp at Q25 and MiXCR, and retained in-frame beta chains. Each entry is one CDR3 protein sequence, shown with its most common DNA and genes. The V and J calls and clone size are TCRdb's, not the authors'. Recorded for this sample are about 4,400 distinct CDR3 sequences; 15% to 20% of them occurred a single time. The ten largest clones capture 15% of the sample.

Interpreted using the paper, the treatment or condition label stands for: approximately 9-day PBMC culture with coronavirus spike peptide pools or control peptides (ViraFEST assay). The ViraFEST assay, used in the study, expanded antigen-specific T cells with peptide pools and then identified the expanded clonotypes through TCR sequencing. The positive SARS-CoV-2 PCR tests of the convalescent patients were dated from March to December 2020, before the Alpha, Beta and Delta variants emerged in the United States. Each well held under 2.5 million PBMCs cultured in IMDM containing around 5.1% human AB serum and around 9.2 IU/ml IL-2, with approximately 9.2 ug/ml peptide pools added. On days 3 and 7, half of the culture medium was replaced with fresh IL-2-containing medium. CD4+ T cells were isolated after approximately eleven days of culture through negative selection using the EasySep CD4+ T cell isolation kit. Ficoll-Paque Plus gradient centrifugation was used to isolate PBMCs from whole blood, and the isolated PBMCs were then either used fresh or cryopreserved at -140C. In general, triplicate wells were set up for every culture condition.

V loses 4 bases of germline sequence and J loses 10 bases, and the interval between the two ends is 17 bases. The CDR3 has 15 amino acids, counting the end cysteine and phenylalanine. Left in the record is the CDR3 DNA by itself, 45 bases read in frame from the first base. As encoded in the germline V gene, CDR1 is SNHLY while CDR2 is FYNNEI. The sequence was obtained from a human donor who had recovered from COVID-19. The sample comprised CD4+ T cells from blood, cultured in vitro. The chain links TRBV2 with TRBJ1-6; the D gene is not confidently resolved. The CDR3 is CASSGSRSKGSPLHF. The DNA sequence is TGTGCCAGCAGTGGATCACGAAGTAAAGGGTCACCCCTCCACTTT.